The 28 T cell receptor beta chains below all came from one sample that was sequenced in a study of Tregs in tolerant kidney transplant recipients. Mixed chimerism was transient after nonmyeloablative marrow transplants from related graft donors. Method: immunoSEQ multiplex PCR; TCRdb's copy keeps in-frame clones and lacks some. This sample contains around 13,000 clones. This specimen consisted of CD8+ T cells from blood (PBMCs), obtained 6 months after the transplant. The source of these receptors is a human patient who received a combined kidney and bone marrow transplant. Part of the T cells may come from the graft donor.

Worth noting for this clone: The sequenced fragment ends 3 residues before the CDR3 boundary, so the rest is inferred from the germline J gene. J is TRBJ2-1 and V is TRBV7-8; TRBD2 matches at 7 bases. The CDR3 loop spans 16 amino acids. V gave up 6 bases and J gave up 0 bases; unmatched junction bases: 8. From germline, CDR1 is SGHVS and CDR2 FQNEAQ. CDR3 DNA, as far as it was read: TGTGCCAGCAGACCATCCCAGCGGGACTCCTACAATGAG. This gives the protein CASRPSQRDSYNE. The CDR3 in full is CASRPSQRDSYNEQFF.

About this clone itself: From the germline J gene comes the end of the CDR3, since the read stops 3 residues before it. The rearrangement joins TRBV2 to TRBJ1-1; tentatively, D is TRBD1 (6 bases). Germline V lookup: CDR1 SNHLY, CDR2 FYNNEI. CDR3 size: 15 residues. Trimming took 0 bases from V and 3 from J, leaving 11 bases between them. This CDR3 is CASSEAPQGYTEAFF. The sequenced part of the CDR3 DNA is TGTGCCAGCAGTGAAGCGCCTCAGGGGTACACTGAA.

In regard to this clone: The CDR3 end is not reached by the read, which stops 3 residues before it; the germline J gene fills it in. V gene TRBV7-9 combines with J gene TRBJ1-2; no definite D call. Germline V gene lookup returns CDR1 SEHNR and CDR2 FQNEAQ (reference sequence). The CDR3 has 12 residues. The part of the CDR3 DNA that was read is TGTGCCAGCAGTTTCGATTCCTACGAC. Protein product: CASSFDSYD. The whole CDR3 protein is CASSFDSYDYTF.

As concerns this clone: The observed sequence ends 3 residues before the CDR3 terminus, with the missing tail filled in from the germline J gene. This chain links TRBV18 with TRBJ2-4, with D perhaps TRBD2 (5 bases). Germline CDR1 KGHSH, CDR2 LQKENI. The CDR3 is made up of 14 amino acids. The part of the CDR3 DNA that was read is TGTGCCAGCTCACCACTCACGACTAACTATGGT. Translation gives CASSPLTTNYG. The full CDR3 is CASSPLTTNYGQYF.

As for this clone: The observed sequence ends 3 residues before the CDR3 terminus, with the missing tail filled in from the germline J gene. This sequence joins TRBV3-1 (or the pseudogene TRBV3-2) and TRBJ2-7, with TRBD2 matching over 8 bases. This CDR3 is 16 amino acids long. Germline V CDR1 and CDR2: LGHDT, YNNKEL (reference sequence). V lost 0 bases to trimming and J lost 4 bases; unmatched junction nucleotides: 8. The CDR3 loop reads CASSQDQERERYEQYF. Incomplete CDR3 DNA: TGTGCCAGCAGCCAAGATCAGGAGCGGGAGAGATACGAG.

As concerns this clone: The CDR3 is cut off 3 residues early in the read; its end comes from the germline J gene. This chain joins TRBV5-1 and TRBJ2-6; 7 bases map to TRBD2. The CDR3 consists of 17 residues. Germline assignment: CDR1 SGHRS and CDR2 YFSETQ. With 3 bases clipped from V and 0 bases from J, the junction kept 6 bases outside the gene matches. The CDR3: CASSSRGEGSGANVLTF. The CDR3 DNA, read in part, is TGCGCCAGCAGCTCCCGCGGGGAGGGCTCTGGGGCCAACGTC. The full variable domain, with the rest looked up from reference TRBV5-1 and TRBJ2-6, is KAGVTQTPRYLIKTRGQQVTLSCSPISGHRSVSWYQQTPGQGLQFLFEYFSETQRNKGNFPGRFSGRQFSNSRSEMNVSTLELGDSALYLCASSSRGEGSGANVLTFGAGSRLTVL.

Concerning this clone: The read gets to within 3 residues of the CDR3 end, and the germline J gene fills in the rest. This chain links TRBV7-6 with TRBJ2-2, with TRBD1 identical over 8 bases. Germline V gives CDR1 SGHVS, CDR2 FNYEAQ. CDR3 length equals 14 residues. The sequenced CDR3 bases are TGTGCCAGCAGCTATACAGGGGGGAATTCACCG. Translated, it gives CASSYTGGNSP. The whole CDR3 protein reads CASSYTGGNSPLFF.

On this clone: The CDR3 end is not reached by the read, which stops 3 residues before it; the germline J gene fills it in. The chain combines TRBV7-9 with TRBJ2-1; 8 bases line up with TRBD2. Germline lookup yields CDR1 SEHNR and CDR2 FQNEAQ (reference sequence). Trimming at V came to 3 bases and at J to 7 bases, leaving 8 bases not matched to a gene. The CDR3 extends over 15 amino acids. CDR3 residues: CASSFNSGRRNEQFF. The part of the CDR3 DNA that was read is TGTGCCAGCAGCTTCAACAGCGGGAGAAGGAATGAG.

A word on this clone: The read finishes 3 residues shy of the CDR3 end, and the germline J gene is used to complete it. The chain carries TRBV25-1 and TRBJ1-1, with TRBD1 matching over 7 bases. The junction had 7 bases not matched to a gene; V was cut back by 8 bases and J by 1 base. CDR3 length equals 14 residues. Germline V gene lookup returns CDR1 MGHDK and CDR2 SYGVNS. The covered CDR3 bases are TGTGCCAGCGCGACGTGGACAGGGAACACTGAA. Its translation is CASATWTGNTE. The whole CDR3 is CASATWTGNTEAFF.

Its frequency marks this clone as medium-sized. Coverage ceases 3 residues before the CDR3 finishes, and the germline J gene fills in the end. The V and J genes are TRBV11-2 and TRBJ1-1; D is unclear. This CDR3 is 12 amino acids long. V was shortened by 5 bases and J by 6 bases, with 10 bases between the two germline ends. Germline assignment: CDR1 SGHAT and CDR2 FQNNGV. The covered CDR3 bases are TGTGCCAGCAGCCCCAAAGGGCCTGAA. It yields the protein CASSPKGPE. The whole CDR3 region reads CASSPKGPEAFF.

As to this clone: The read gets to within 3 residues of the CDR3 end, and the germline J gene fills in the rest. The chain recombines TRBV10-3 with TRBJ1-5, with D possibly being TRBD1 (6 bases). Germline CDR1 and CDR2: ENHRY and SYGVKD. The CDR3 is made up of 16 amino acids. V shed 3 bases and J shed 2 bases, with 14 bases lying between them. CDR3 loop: CAISEGGAGGNQPQHF. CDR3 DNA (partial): TGTGCCATCAGTGAAGGGGGGGCGGGAGGCAATCAGCCC.

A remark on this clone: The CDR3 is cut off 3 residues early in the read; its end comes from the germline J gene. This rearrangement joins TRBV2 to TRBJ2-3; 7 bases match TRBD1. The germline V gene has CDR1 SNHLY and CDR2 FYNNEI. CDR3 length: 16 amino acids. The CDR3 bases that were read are TGTGCCAGCAGAGAGTTAACAGGGGTCGAGGGGGAGACG. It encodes CASRELTGVEGET. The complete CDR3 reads CASRELTGVEGETQYF. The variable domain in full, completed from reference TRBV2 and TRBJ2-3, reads EPEVTQTPSHQVTQMGQEVILRCVPISNHLYFYWYRQILGQKVEFLVSFYNNEISEKSEIFDDQFSVERPDGSNFTLKIRSTKLEDSAMYFCASRELTGVEGETQYFGPGTRLTVL.

Incomplete CDR3 DNA: TGTGCCAGCAGCTCCGGACAAGCACCCCACGAG. It is translated as CASSSGQAPHE. The full CDR3 reads CASSSGQAPHEQYF. The chain recombines TRBV5-6 with TRBJ2-7; D possibly corresponds to TRBD1 (5 bases). The sequence runs out 3 residues before the end of the CDR3; the remainder is reconstructed from the germline J gene. The CDR3 is 14 residues long. Germline V CDR1 and CDR2: SGHDT, YYEEEE. The germline V and J ends were trimmed by 3 bases and 5 bases, with 15 bases remaining between them.

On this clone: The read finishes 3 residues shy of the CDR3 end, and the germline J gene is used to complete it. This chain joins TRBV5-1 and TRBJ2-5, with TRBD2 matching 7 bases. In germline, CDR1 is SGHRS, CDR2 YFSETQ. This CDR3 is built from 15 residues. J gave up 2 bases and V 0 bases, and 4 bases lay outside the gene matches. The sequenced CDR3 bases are TGCGCCAGCAGCTTGGGTGGGGGGGTGCAAGAGACC. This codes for CASSLGGGVQET. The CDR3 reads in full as CASSLGGGVQETQYF.

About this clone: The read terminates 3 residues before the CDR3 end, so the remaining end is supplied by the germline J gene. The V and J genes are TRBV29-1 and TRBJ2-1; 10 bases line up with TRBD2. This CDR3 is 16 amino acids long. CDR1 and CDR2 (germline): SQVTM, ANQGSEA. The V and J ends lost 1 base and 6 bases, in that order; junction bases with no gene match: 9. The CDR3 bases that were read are TGCAGCGTTGAAGGGGCTAGCGGGAGTAGGGTCAATGAG. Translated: CSVEGASGSRVNE. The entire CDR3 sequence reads CSVEGASGSRVNEQFF.

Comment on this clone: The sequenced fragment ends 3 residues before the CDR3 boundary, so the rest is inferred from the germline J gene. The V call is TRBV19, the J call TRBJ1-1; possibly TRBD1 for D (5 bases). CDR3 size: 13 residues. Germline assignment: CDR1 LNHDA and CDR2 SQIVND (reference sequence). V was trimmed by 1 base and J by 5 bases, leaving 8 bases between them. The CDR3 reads CASSIVGPTEAFF. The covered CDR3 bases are TGTGCCAGTAGTATAGTGGGGCCGACTGAA.

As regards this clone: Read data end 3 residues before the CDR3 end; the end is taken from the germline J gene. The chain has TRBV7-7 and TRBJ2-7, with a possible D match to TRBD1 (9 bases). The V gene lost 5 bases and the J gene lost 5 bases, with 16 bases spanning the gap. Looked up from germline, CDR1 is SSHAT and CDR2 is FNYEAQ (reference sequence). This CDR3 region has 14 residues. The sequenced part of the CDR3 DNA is TGTGCCAGCAGCACGGGACAGGGACTAGACGAG. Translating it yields CASSTGQGLDE. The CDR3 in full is CASSTGQGLDEQYF.

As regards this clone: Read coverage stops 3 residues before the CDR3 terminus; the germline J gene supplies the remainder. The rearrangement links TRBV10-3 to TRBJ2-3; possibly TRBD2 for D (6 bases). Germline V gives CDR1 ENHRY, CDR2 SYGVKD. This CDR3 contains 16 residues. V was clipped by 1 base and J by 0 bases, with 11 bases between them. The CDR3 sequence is CAISEFTTRSTDTQYF. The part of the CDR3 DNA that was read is TGTGCCATCAGTGAGTTTACGACTAGGAGCACAGATACG.

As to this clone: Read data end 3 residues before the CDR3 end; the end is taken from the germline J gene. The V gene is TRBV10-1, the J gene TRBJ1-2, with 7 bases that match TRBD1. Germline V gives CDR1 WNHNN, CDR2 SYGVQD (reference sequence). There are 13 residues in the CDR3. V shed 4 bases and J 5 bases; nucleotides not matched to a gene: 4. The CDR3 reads CASSAGTAYGYTF. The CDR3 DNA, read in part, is TGCGCCAGCAGTGCAGGGACAGCTTATGGC.

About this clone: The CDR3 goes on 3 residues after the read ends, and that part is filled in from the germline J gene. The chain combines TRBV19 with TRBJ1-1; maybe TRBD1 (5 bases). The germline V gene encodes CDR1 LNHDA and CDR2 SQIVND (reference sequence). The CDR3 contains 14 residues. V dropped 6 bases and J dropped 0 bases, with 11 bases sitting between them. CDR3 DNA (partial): TGTGCCAGTAGGAGAGGGGTGATGAACACTGAA. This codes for CASRRGVMNTE. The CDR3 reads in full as CASRRGVMNTEAFF. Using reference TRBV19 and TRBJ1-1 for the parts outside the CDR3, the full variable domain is DGGITQSPKYLFRKEGQNVTLSCEQNLNHDAMYWYRQDPGQGLRLIYYSQIVNDFQKGDIAEGYSVSREKKESFPLTVTSAQKNPTAFYLCASRRGVMNTEAFFGQGTRLTVV.

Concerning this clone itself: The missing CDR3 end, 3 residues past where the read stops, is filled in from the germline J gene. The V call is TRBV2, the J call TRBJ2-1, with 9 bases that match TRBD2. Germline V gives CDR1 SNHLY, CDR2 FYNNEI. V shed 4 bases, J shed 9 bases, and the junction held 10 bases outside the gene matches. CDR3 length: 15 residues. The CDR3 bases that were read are TGTGCCAGCAGTGGTGTGAGGCGGGGGGGCTTTGAG. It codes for CASSGVRRGGFE. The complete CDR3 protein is CASSGVRRGGFEQFF.

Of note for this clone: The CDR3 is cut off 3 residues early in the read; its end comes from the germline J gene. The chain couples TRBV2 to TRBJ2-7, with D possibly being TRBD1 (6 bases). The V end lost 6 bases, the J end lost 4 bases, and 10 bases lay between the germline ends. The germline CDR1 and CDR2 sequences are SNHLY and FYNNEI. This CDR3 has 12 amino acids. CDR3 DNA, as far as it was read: TGTGCCAGCAGGGGGACACGATACGAG. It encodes CASRGTRYE. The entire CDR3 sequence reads CASRGTRYEQYF.

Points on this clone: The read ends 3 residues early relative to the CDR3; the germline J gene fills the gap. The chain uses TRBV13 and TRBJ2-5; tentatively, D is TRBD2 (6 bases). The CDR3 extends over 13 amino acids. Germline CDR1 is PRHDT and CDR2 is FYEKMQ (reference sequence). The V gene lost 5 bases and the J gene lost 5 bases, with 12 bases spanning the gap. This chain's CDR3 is CASSPPGEETQYF. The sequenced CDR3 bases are TGTGCCAGCAGCCCCCCGGGGGAGGAGACC.

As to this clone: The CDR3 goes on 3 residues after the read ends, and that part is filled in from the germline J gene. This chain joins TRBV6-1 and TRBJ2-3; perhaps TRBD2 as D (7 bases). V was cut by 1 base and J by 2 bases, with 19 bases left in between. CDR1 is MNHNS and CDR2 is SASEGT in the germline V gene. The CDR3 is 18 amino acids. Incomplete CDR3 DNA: TGTGCCAGCAGTGAAGTAGGGGAGGGGCAGGGGATCACAGATACG. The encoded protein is CASSEVGEGQGITDT. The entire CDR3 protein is CASSEVGEGQGITDTQYF.

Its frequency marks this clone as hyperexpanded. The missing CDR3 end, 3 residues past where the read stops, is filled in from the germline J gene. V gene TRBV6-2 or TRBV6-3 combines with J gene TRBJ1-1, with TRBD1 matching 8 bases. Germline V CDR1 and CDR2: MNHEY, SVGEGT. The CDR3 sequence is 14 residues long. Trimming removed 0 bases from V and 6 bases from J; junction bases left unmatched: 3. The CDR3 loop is CASSYSQGAAEAFF. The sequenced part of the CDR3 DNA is TGTGCCAGCAGTTACTCGCAGGGGGCGGCTGAA.

The CDR3 loop is CASSPGPGREETQYF. The sequenced CDR3 bases are TGTGCCAGCAGTCCTGGTCCAGGCAGGGAAGAGACG. This sequence joins TRBV6-2 or TRBV6-3 and TRBJ2-3, with D tentatively TRBD1 (5 bases). Sequencing ends 3 residues short of the CDR3 end; the germline J gene provides the rest. The CDR3 spans 15 residues. Looked up from germline, CDR1 is MNHEY and CDR2 is SVGEGT.

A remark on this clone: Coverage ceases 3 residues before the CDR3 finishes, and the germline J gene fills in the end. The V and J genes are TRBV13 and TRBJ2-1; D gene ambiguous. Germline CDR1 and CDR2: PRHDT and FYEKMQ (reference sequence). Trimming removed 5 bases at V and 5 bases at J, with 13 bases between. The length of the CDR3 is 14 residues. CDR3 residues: CASSVATDNNEQFF. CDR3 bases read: TGTGCCAGCAGCGTGGCCACAGATAACAATGAG. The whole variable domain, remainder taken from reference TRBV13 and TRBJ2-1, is AAGVIQSPRHLIKEKRETATLKCYPIPRHDTVYWYQQGPGQDPQFLISFYEKMQSDKGSIPDRFSAQQFSDYHSELNMSSLELGDSALYFCASSVATDNNEQFFGPGTRLTVL.

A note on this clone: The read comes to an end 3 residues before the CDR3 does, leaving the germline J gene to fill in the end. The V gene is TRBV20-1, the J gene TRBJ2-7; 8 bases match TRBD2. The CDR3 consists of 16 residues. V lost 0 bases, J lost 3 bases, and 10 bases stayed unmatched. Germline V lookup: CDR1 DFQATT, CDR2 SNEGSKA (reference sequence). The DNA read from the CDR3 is TGCAGTGCTAGAGATCTCAGCCTAGCGGGTATCTACGAG. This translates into CSARDLSLAGIYE. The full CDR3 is CSARDLSLAGIYEQYF.